The next 26 T cell receptor beta chains were all read from a single sample in a study of graft-versus-host responses after intestinal transplantation. The assay was immunoSEQ multiplex PCR, and TCRdb's table has in-frame clones only and misses some. In the table there are 130,000 or so clones, more than 90% of which are singletons. These receptors' antigens are unknown. The starting material was unstimulated CD4+ T cells sorted from spleen or lymph node cells, obtained before intestinal transplant. These receptors were collected from a human donor who received an intestinal transplant.

V is TRBV6-1 and J is TRBJ2-3; no firm D call. The V gene lost 1 base and the J gene lost 6 bases, with 5 bases spanning the gap. This CDR3 contains 12 residues. Germline values: CDR1 MNHNS, CDR2 SASEGT. The CDR3 DNA sequence: TGTGCCAGCAGTGAAGTGGCGGATACGCAGTATTTT. It codes for CASSEVADTQYF.

The gene calls are TRBV6-5 and TRBJ2-7, with 10 bases lining up with TRBD1. This CDR3 is 14 amino acids long. Germline V gene lookup returns CDR1 MNHEY and CDR2 SVGAGI. V lost 6 bases to trimming and J lost 6 bases; unmatched junction nucleotides: 8. The CDR3 DNA is TGTGCCAGCAGACGGGACAGGGGATCTGGCGAGCAGTACTTC. Protein: CASRRDRGSGEQYF.

The rearrangement uses TRBV15 and TRBJ1-5, with no clear D. Trimming removed 3 bases from V and 4 bases from J, with 10 bases in between. This CDR3 has 14 amino acids. Germline loops: CDR1 LNHNV, CDR2 YYDKDF (reference sequence). CDR3 loop: CATSSVSRNQPQHF. In DNA form, the CDR3 reads TGTGCCACCAGCAGTGTGAGCCGAAATCAGCCCCAGCATTTT.

The chain links TRBV4-1 to TRBJ2-7, with D perhaps matching TRBD2 (6 bases). The germline CDR1 and CDR2 sequences are MGHRA and YSYEKL. V lost 3 bases and J 2 bases, leaving 11 bases between the germline ends. The CDR3 extends over 14 amino acids. CDR3 sequence: CASSHAGSTYEQYF. For the CDR3, the DNA is TGCGCCAGCAGCCACGCGGGATCAACCTACGAGCAGTACTTC.

This chain connects TRBV7-9 to TRBJ1-5, with 8 nucleotides matching TRBD1. Germline V gives CDR1 SEHNR, CDR2 FQNEAQ (reference sequence). The CDR3 is made up of 15 amino acids. With V trimmed by 5 bases and J by 5 bases, 8 bases remained unmatched. CDR3 nucleotides: TGTGCCAGCAGCCTAACAGGGGGGCGTGATCAGCCCCAGCATTTT. Amino acid sequence: CASSLTGGRDQPQHF. Filled out from reference TRBV7-9 and TRBJ1-5, the complete variable domain reads DTGVSQNPRHKITKRGQNVTFRCDPISEHNRLYWYRQTLGQGPEFLTYFQNEAQLEKSRLLSDRFSAERPKGSFSTLEIQRTEQGDSAMYLCASSLTGGRDQPQHFGDGTRLSIL.

The rearrangement joins TRBV7-7 to TRBJ2-3; D ambiguous. Germline CDR1 and CDR2: SSHAT and FNYEAQ (reference sequence). V was clipped by 1 base and J by 0 bases, with 8 bases between them. The CDR3 totals 15 residues. The CDR3 DNA follows: TGTGCCAGCAGCTTAGGAGGCGCCAGCACAGATACGCAGTATTTT. It is translated as CASSLGGASTDTQYF.

The CDR3 reads CASSRAGEETQYF. CDR3 bases: TGTGCCAGCAGCCGAGCGGGGGAGGAGACCCAGTACTTC. V is TRBV4-2 and J is TRBJ2-5, with TRBD2 identical over 8 bases. V was pared by 4 bases and J by 5 bases, with 3 bases of the junction left unmatched. Germline assignment: CDR1 LGHNA and CDR2 YNFKEQ. This CDR3 spans 13 amino acids.

V usage is TRBV6-5 and J usage is TRBJ1-6; D is unclear. V gave up 6 bases and J gave up 7 bases, with 16 bases separating them. From germline, CDR1 is MNHEY and CDR2 SVGAGI. This CDR3 spans 15 amino acids. CDR3 nucleotides: TGTGCCAGCAGCTCAGGCCAGACGAGGAATTCACCCCTCCACTTT. Protein product: CASSSGQTRNSPLHF.

The rearrangement links TRBV5-4 to TRBJ1-6, with 9 bases fitting TRBD1. This CDR3 is 14 amino acids long. CDR1 SGHNT and CDR2 YYREEE come from the germline V gene (reference sequence). With V trimmed by 4 bases and J by 6 bases, 2 bases remained unmatched. DNA of the CDR3: TGTGCCAGCAGCACGGGACAGGGTAATTCACCCCTCCACTTT. It encodes CASSTGQGNSPLHF. Drawing the rest from reference TRBV5-4 and TRBJ1-6, the complete variable domain is ETGVTQSPTHLIKTRGQQVTLRCSSQSGHNTVSWYQQALGQGPQFIFQYYREEENGRGNFPPRFSGLQFPNYSSELNVNALELDDSALYLCASSTGQGNSPLHFGNGTRLTVT.

The chain employs TRBV7-2 and TRBJ2-5; D gene uncertain. V shed 5 bases and J shed 6 bases, with 7 bases lying between them. CDR1 and CDR2 from the germline V gene are SGHTA and FQGNSA. CDR3 length: 11 amino acids. This chain's CDR3 is CASSHLQTQYF. The CDR3, as DNA: TGTGCCAGCAGCCATCTTCAGACCCAGTACTTC.

The V and J genes are TRBV30 and TRBJ1-2, with a possible D match to TRBD1 (5 bases). The germline CDR1 and CDR2 sequences are GTSNPN and SVGIG (reference sequence). Trimming stripped 0 bases from V and 8 bases from J, with 10 bases between. This CDR3 has 12 residues. CDR3 protein: CAWSVVRDGYTF. CDR3 nucleotides: TGTGCCTGGAGTGTGGTGAGGGACGGCTACACCTTC.

This rearrangement joins TRBV7-2 to TRBJ1-1; maybe TRBD1 (5 bases). Germline assignment: CDR1 SGHTA and CDR2 FQGNSA. This CDR3 has 16 residues. Trimming shortened V by 1 base and J by 2 bases, and 14 bases separated the two germline ends. The CDR3 bases are TGTGCCAGCAGCTTAGTTGGGGAGGGGTACAACACTGAAGCTTTCTTT. Translation: CASSLVGEGYNTEAFF.

The V gene is TRBV7-3, the J gene TRBJ2-2, with a possible D match to TRBD2 (6 bases). Trimming stripped 4 bases from V and 2 bases from J, with 20 bases between. CDR3 size: 18 residues. Looked up from germline, CDR1 is SGHTA and CDR2 is FQGTGA. This CDR3 reads CASSSAGVGGPNTGELFF. The DNA of the CDR3 is TGTGCCAGCAGCTCCGCCGGTGTGGGGGGACCTAACACCGGGGAGCTGTTTTTT.

The chain joins TRBV5-1 to TRBJ2-1; 10 bases are a match to TRBD1. Trimming removed 3 bases from V and 6 bases from J; junction bases left unmatched: 0. Germline V gene data show CDR1 as SGHRS and CDR2 as YFSETQ. This CDR3 has 13 residues. The DNA for the CDR3 is TGCGCCAGCAGCTGGGACAGGGGCAATGAGCAGTTCTTC. Its translation: CASSWDRGNEQFF. Together with reference TRBV5-1 and TRBJ2-1, the CDR3 gives the full variable domain: KAGVTQTPRYLIKTRGQQVTLSCSPISGHRSVSWYQQTPGQGLQFLFEYFSETQRNKGNFPGRFSGRQFSNSRSEMNVSTLELGDSALYLCASSWDRGNEQFFGPGTRLTVL.

The chain employs TRBV6-5 and TRBJ2-7, with a weak D call TRBD1 (5 bases). Germline V CDR1 and CDR2: MNHEY, SVGAGI. V was trimmed by 5 bases and J by 1 base, leaving 9 bases between them. CDR3 length equals 13 residues. The CDR3 protein is CASSKTGSYEQYF. CDR3 nucleotides: TGTGCCAGCAGTAAAACAGGTTCCTACGAGCAGTACTTC.

The chain recombines TRBV2 with TRBJ2-7; 7 bases line up with TRBD1. The CDR3 consists of 13 residues. CDR1 is SNHLY and CDR2 is FYNNEI in the germline V gene. Germline trimming cut 7 bases from V and 7 bases from J; bases unmatched to any gene: 10. The CDR3 DNA sequence: TGTGCCAGCATTCCACAGGGGCTGGGGGAGCAGTACTTC. As protein: CASIPQGLGEQYF.

This sequence joins TRBV4-2 and TRBJ2-7; 11 bases agree with TRBD2. V lost 1 base, J lost 6 bases, and 8 bases stayed unmatched. CDR3 length: 16 amino acids. Germline values: CDR1 LGHNA, CDR2 YNFKEQ. This chain's CDR3 is CASSQAVLAGEGEQYF. The CDR3 DNA sequence: TGTGCCAGCAGCCAAGCCGTACTAGCGGGGGAAGGCGAGCAGTACTTC.

This clone was seen a single time. The J gene is TRBJ2-3, the V gene TRBV7-9; 7 bases are a match to TRBD2. This CDR3 region has 15 residues. The junction had 7 bases not matched to a gene; V was cut back by 6 bases and J by 1 base. Per germline, CDR1 SEHNR and CDR2 FQNEAQ (reference sequence). The CDR3 DNA reads as TGTGCCAGCAGGGCGGCCCTAGCGGGCACAGATACGCAGTATTTT. As protein: CASRAALAGTDTQYF.

V gene TRBV10-3 combines with J gene TRBJ2-2, with 9 bases that match TRBD1. Looked up from germline, CDR1 is ENHRY and CDR2 is SYGVKD. J lost 2 bases, V lost 5 bases, and 6 bases had no gene match. This CDR3 has 16 amino acids. This CDR3 is CAISQGTGHNTGELFF. The DNA of the CDR3 is TGTGCCATCAGTCAGGGGACAGGGCACAACACCGGGGAGCTGTTTTTT.

This rearrangement joins TRBV11-3 to TRBJ2-2; unclear D gene. The CDR3 totals 13 residues. V gave up 1 base and J gave up 8 bases, with 8 bases separating them. The germline CDR1 and CDR2 sequences are SGHNT and YENEEA. DNA of the CDR3: TGTGCCAGCAGCTTAGTAGGACCGGGGGAGCTGTTTTTT. It translates to CASSLVGPGELFF.

The chain is built from TRBV10-3 and TRBJ1-5, with 12 bases that match TRBD1. The germline V gene has CDR1 ENHRY and CDR2 SYGVKD. Trimming cost V 6 bases and J 6 bases; bases outside gene matches: 15. The CDR3 runs 18 residues. CDR3 loop: CAISEYDRDRGPGQPQHF. The CDR3 region has the DNA TGTGCCATCAGCGAATACGACCGGGACAGGGGGCCTGGTCAGCCCCAGCATTTT.

The chain links TRBV5-1 to TRBJ1-2; tentatively, D is TRBD1 (6 bases). Germline CDR1 and CDR2: SGHRS and YFSETQ. This CDR3 region has 15 residues. Deletions cut 2 bases from V and 4 bases from J, with 15 bases between. The CDR3 protein is CASSLDTGTPYGYTF. CDR3 bases: TGCGCCAGCAGCTTAGACACCGGGACACCCTATGGCTACACCTTC.

V usage is TRBV21-1 and J usage is TRBJ2-1; the D call of TRBD2 is as the table states it, not checked on the DNA. TRBV21-1 is an annotated pseudogene. The CDR3 totals 15 residues. The CDR3 reads CASSKARSENNEQFF. The CDR3 DNA sequence: TGTGCCAGCAGCAAAGCGCGGAGTGAAAACAATGAGCAGTTCTTC.

This clone came up many times. The rearrangement uses TRBV4-1 and TRBJ2-1; possible D gene TRBD2, 7 bases. This CDR3 has 16 residues. In germline, CDR1 is MGHRA, CDR2 YSYEKL. V was pared by 0 bases and J by 4 bases, with 13 bases between. The CDR3 bases are TGCGCCAGCAGCCAAGATCGGGGGCGGGGGTACAATGAGCAGTTCTTC. Translation: CASSQDRGRGYNEQFF.

This chain joins TRBV7-2 and TRBJ2-4; either TRBD1 or TRBD2 may supply D (6 bases each). The CDR3 covers 13 residues. V was cut by 3 bases and J by 7 bases, with 10 bases left in between. Germline V gene lookup returns CDR1 SGHTA and CDR2 FQGNSA. The CDR3 region is CASSFGGQNIQYF. Written as DNA, the CDR3 is TGTGCCAGCAGCTTCGGGGGCCAGAACATTCAGTACTTC.

The chain is built from TRBV5-4 and TRBJ1-2; the D gene is possibly TRBD1 (6 bases). The CDR3 has 12 residues. CDR1 is SGHNT and CDR2 is YYREEE in the germline V gene (reference sequence). Between the trimmed V and J ends, which lost 2 bases and 6 bases, there was a span of 8 bases. The CDR3 DNA reads TGTGCCAGCAGCTTACAGGGTGATGGCTACACCTTC. It codes for CASSLQGDGYTF.